This TCR beta chain appears in the sequencing data of a study of a mutant IDH1 vaccine in newly diagnosed glioma. Time point of the sample: week 5, during vaccination. Topical imiquimod was applied with each vaccine dose, which held 300 ug of mutant IDH1 20-mer peptide. On this clone: Its target is not known.

Findings and caveats of the study: Approximately 95% of patients showed vaccine-induced immune responses across multiple MHC alleles.

TCRdb keeps only in-frame clones here, not all; method: immunoSEQ multiplex PCR. Among approximately 76,000 clones listed, roughly 91% were seen once. The length of the CDR3 is 15 residues. Germline lookup yields CDR1 SEHNR and CDR2 FQNEAQ (reference sequence). V was clipped by 2 bases and J by 7 bases, with 14 bases between them. Sequencing was performed on PBMCs, taken from a glioma patient whose treatment included an IDH1 peptide vaccine. This clonotype originated in a woman in her forties or fifties with glioma. The chain recombines TRBV7-9 with TRBJ1-4; TRBD1 is a possible D gene (6 bases). The CDR3 DNA sequence: TGTGCCAGCAGCTTAACGGGGGCCGGGACTGAAAAACTGTTTTTT. It yields the protein CASSLTGAGTEKLFF.